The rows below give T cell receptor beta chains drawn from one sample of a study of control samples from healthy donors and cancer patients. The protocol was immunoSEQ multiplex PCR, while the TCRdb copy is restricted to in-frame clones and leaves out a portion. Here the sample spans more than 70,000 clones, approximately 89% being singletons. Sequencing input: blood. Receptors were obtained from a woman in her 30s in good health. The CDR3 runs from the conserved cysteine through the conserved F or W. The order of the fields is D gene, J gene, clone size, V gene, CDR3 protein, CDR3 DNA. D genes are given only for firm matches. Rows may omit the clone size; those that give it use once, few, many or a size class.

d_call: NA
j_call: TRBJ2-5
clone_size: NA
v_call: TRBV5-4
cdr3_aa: CASSDRRGLWETQYF
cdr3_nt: TGTGCCAGCAGCGACCGTCGGGGGCTCTGGGAGACCCAGTACTTC

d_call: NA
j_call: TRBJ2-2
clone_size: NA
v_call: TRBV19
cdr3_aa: CASSISGAITGELFF
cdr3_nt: TGTGCCAGTAGTATTTCGGGGGCTATTACCGGGGAGCTGTTTTTT

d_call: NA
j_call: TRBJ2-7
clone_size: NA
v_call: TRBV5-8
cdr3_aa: CASTLQTEYEQYF
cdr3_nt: TGTGCCAGCACCCTACAGACAGAGTACGAGCAGTACTTC

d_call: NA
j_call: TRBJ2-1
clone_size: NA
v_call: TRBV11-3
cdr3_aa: CASSSGTLRGEQFF
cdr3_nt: TGTGCCAGCAGCTCCGGGACCCTCCGAGGTGAGCAGTTCTTC

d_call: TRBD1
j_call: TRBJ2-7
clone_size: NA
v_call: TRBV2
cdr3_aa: CASNRRTGAENEQYF
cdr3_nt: TGTGCCAGCAACAGAAGGACAGGAGCCGAAAACGAGCAGTACTTC

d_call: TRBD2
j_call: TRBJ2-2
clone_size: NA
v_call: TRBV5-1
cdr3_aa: CASSVRLAGNTGELFF
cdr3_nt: TGCGCCAGCAGCGTTCGACTAGCCGGGAACACCGGGGAGCTGTTTTTT

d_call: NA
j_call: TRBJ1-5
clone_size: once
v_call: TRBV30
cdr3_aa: CAFTIRRGVGNQPQHF
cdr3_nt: TGTGCCTTCACTATCAGAAGGGGAGTAGGCAATCAGCCCCAGCATTTT

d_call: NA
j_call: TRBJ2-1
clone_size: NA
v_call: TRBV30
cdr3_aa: CAWKKESSYNEQFF
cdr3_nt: TGTGCCTGGAAGAAGGAAAGCTCCTACAATGAGCAGTTCTTC

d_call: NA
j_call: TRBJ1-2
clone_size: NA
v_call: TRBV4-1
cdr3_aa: CASSQDRGRSYGYTF
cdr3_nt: TGCGCCAGCAGCCAAGATCGGGGGCGCTCCTATGGCTACACCTTC

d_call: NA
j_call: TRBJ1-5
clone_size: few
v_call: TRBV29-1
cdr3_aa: CSVTVGEGNQPQHF
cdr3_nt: TGCAGCGTGACTGTGGGCGAGGGCAATCAGCCCCAGCATTTT

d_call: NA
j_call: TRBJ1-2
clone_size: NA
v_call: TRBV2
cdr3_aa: CASAYDGNYGYTF
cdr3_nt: TGTGCCTCAGCTTACGACGGTAACTATGGCTACACCTTC

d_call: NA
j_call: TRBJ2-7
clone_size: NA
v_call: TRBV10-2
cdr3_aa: CASSRRDEQYF
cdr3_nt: TGCGCCAGCAGTCGACGGGACGAGCAGTACTTC

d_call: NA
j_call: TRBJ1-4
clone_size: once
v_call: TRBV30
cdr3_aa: CAWSPRLNEKLFF
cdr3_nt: TGTGCCTGGAGTCCTCGGCTTAATGAAAAACTGTTTTTT

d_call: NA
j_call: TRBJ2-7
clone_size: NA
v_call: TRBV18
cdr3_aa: CASSPRLASLSYEQYF
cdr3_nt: TGTGCCAGCTCACCGAGGCTAGCGTCTCTCTCCTACGAGCAGTACTTC

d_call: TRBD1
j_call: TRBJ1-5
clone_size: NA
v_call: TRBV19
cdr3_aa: CASSTPREGAHQPQHF
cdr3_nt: TGTGCCAGTAGTACCCCTCGGGAGGGGGCACATCAGCCCCAGCATTTT

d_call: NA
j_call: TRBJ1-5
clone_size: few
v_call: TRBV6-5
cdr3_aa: CASSYSGINQPQHF
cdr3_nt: TGTGCCAGCAGTTACTCAGGAATCAATCAGCCCCAGCATTTT

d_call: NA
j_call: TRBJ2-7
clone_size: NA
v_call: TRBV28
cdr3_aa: CASRNSGPGEQYF
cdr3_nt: TGTGCCAGCAGAAATTCAGGGCCCGGGGAGCAGTACTTC

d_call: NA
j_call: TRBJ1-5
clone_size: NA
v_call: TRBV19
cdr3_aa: CASTYFRDRNQPQHF
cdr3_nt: TGTGCCAGTACTTATTTCCGGGACCGGAATCAGCCCCAGCATTTT